The rows below give T cell receptor beta chains drawn from one sample of a study of T cell repertoires in cytomegalovirus infection. TCRdb fed the reads into MiXCR, producing one record per CDR3 protein. The profile shows 250,000 or so distinct CDR3 sequences, over 15% of them singletons. Sequencing was performed on CD8+ T cells from PBMCs. The receptors stem from a human donor in good health (CMV status not recorded). Some clones in this sample may be carry-over from other donors' samples. The CDR3 runs from the conserved cysteine through the conserved F or W. A D gene is named only where the DNA matches it firmly. Expanded clones get a size class; other rows say once, few or many, or leave the size out.

j_call: TRBJ2-1
d_call: TRBD1
v_call: TRBV29-1
clone_size: few
cdr3_nt: TGCAGCGTTGAAGAGGAGACCCGGGACAGGGCATACAATGAGCAGTTCTTC
cdr3_aa: CSVEEETRDRAYNEQFF

j_call: TRBJ2-3
d_call: -
v_call: TRBV7-3
clone_size: few
cdr3_nt: TGTGCCAGCAGCCCCATTCGGGCGGGCACAGATACGCAGTATTTT
cdr3_aa: CASSPIRAGTDTQYF

j_call: TRBJ2-3
d_call: -
v_call: TRBV7-2
clone_size: many
cdr3_nt: TGTGCCAGCAGGGACCGGACAGCCCCTAGCGCAGATACGCAGTATTTT
cdr3_aa: CASRDRTAPSADTQYF

j_call: TRBJ2-3
d_call: TRBD2
v_call: TRBV12-3/TRBV12-4
clone_size: -
cdr3_nt: TGTGCCAGCAGTTTAGAAGGACTAGCGGATCTCACAGATACGCAGTATTTT
cdr3_aa: CASSLEGLADLTDTQYF

j_call: TRBJ2-3
d_call: -
v_call: TRBV7-2
clone_size: many
cdr3_nt: TGTGCCAGCAGGGGGCTTTTGGATACGCAGTATTTT
cdr3_aa: CASRGLLDTQYF

j_call: TRBJ2-1
d_call: -
v_call: TRBV7-2
clone_size: many
cdr3_nt: TGTGCCAGCAGCTTAGATAGCTTCTACAATGAGCAGTTCTTC
cdr3_aa: CASSLDSFYNEQFF

j_call: TRBJ1-4
d_call: -
v_call: TRBV28
clone_size: few
cdr3_nt: TGTGCCAGCAGTGTTGCTGCCCCTATCGAAAAACTGTTTTTT
cdr3_aa: CASSVAAPIEKLFF

j_call: TRBJ2-5
d_call: -
v_call: TRBV2
clone_size: -
cdr3_nt: TGTGCCAGCAAGACCCGGACAGACCAAGAGACCCAGTACTTC
cdr3_aa: CASKTRTDQETQYF

j_call: TRBJ1-1
d_call: -
v_call: TRBV23-1
clone_size: few
cdr3_nt: TGCGCCAGCAGTCAACGGCCGGGCGGGAACACTGAAGCTTTCTTT
cdr3_aa: CASSQRPGGNTEAFF

j_call: TRBJ1-2
d_call: -
v_call: TRBV27
clone_size: -
cdr3_nt: TGTGCCAGCAGTTCGCACTCGCTTGCAGAGACAGGTGGTGGCTACACCTTC
cdr3_aa: CASSSHSLAETGGGYTF

j_call: TRBJ2-1
d_call: -
v_call: TRBV6-2/TRBV6-3
clone_size: many
cdr3_nt: TGTGCCAGCAGGGGGGATAGCGAGTACTACAATGAGCAGTTCTTC
cdr3_aa: CASRGDSEYYNEQFF

j_call: TRBJ1-1
d_call: TRBD1
v_call: TRBV28
clone_size: few
cdr3_nt: TGTGCCAGCAGTTTACAGTCCGGAATCCGGACAGGCGATAACACTGAAGCTTTCTTT
cdr3_aa: CASSLQSGIRTGDNTEAFF

j_call: TRBJ1-6
d_call: -
v_call: TRBV3-1
clone_size: -
cdr3_nt: TGTGCCAGCAGCCGGGGCCGCGTGTCCTATAATTCACCCCTCCACTTT
cdr3_aa: CASSRGRVSYNSPLHF

j_call: TRBJ2-2
d_call: TRBD2
v_call: TRBV7-8
clone_size: many
cdr3_nt: TGTGCCAGCAGCCCCGGCGCGAGCGGGGGGATAAACGGGGAGCTGTTTTTT
cdr3_aa: CASSPGASGGINGELFF

j_call: TRBJ1-5
d_call: -
v_call: TRBV7-2
clone_size: many
cdr3_nt: TGTGCCAGCAGCTTAAACGAGGGAGGGGATCAGCCCCAGCATTTT
cdr3_aa: CASSLNEGGDQPQHF

j_call: TRBJ2-1
d_call: TRBD2
v_call: TRBV14
clone_size: -
cdr3_nt: TGTGCCAGCAGCCATTCTAGCGGGGGCCCCCTCTTTTACAATGAGCAGTTCTTC
cdr3_aa: CASSHSSGGPLFYNEQFF

j_call: TRBJ1-5
d_call: -
v_call: TRBV20-1
clone_size: -
cdr3_nt: TGCAGTGCTACGGACAGCTCTAATCAGCCCCAGCATTTT
cdr3_aa: CSATDSSNQPQHF

j_call: TRBJ2-1
d_call: -
v_call: TRBV27
clone_size: -
cdr3_nt: TGTGCCAGCAGTTTAGGACCGTCGAGCGATGAGCAGTTCTTC
cdr3_aa: CASSLGPSSDEQFF

j_call: TRBJ1-1
d_call: -
v_call: TRBV19
clone_size: many
cdr3_nt: TGTGCCAGTAGTACGGGGGGAATGAACACTGAAGCTTTCTTT
cdr3_aa: CASSTGGMNTEAFF

j_call: TRBJ2-5
d_call: -
v_call: TRBV23-1
clone_size: many
cdr3_nt: TGCGCCAGCAGTCCGCTACAAGTCGGGGAGACCCAGTACTTC
cdr3_aa: CASSPLQVGETQYF

j_call: TRBJ1-6
d_call: -
v_call: TRBV6-2/TRBV6-3
clone_size: few
cdr3_nt: TGTGCCAGCAGTCAGGACGGAACTAATTCACCCCTCCACTTT
cdr3_aa: CASSQDGTNSPLHF

j_call: TRBJ2-1
d_call: -
v_call: TRBV29-1
clone_size: -
cdr3_nt: TGCAGCGTTGAGGTATACAATGAGCAGTTCTTC
cdr3_aa: CSVEVYNEQFF

j_call: TRBJ2-1
d_call: TRBD1
v_call: TRBV20-1
clone_size: -
cdr3_nt: TGCAGTGCTAGAGAGCCCGACAGGGGCGCCTACAATGAGCAGTTCTTC
cdr3_aa: CSAREPDRGAYNEQFF

j_call: TRBJ2-2
d_call: TRBD2
v_call: TRBV20-1
clone_size: many
cdr3_nt: TGCAGTGCTAACCCGGGGGGAAACACCGGGGAGCTGTTTTTT
cdr3_aa: CSANPGGNTGELFF

j_call: TRBJ1-2
d_call: -
v_call: TRBV9
clone_size: -
cdr3_nt: TGTGCCAGCAGCCCCCCCGGGGGTACGCATGGCTACACCTTC
cdr3_aa: CASSPPGGTHGYTF

j_call: TRBJ2-1
d_call: -
v_call: TRBV7-6
clone_size: many
cdr3_nt: TGTGCCAGCAGCGGACCGGGTTTTAGCTCCTACAATGAGCAGTTCTTC
cdr3_aa: CASSGPGFSSYNEQFF

j_call: TRBJ2-5
d_call: -
v_call: TRBV5-6
clone_size: -
cdr3_nt: TGTGCCAGCAGCTCACGTTCGGGAAGAGAGACCCAGTACTTC
cdr3_aa: CASSSRSGRETQYF

j_call: TRBJ2-3
d_call: TRBD2
v_call: TRBV7-3
clone_size: many
cdr3_nt: TGTGCCAGCAGCCCTTGGGCTACTAGCGGCACAGATACGCAGTATTTT
cdr3_aa: CASSPWATSGTDTQYF

j_call: TRBJ2-3
d_call: -
v_call: TRBV15
clone_size: -
cdr3_nt: TGTGCCACCAGCTCAGGACGGATTAGCACAGATACGCAGTATTTT
cdr3_aa: CATSSGRISTDTQYF

j_call: TRBJ2-2
d_call: -
v_call: TRBV12-3/TRBV12-4
clone_size: few
cdr3_nt: TGTGCCAGCAGTTACGGGCACAACACCGGGGAGCTGTTTTTT
cdr3_aa: CASSYGHNTGELFF

j_call: TRBJ2-2
d_call: TRBD1
v_call: TRBV19
clone_size: -
cdr3_nt: TGTGCCAGTAGTCCCACCCGGGACAGGGGCGTATTTCGGGACACCGGGGAGCTGTTTTTT
cdr3_aa: CASSPTRDRGVFRDTGELFF

j_call: TRBJ1-6
d_call: TRBD1
v_call: TRBV7-9
clone_size: -
cdr3_nt: TGTGCCAGCAGCTTAGCGACAGGGGATTCACCCCTCCACTTT
cdr3_aa: CASSLATGDSPLHF

j_call: TRBJ2-7
d_call: TRBD2
v_call: TRBV5-1
clone_size: few
cdr3_nt: TGCGCCAGCAGCGTAGGGACTAGCGGGGGAGACGAGCAGTACTTC
cdr3_aa: CASSVGTSGGDEQYF

j_call: TRBJ2-3
d_call: TRBD2
v_call: TRBV14
clone_size: few
cdr3_nt: TGTGCCAGCAGCCTCCACCCCAGGACTAGCGGGGCGAGCACAGATACGCAGTATTTT
cdr3_aa: CASSLHPRTSGASTDTQYF

j_call: TRBJ2-7
d_call: -
v_call: TRBV27
clone_size: -
cdr3_nt: TGTGCCAGCAGTTTACCCCCACAGGGCCAGACGGCCTACGAGCAGTACTTC
cdr3_aa: CASSLPPQGQTAYEQYF

j_call: TRBJ2-3
d_call: -
v_call: TRBV19
clone_size: -
cdr3_nt: TGTGCCAGTAGTATCAACCCCAAGGGGACAGATACGCAGTATTTT
cdr3_aa: CASSINPKGTDTQYF

j_call: TRBJ2-1
d_call: TRBD1
v_call: TRBV28
clone_size: -
cdr3_nt: TGTGCCAGCACACCCCCGGCAGCACTCGGCAGGGGGCCTGAATACAATGAGCAGTTCTTC
cdr3_aa: CASTPPAALGRGPEYNEQFF

j_call: TRBJ2-7
d_call: -
v_call: TRBV5-1
clone_size: few
cdr3_nt: TGCGCCAGCAGCTTGGAAGACGGCCCCTACGAGCAGTACTTC
cdr3_aa: CASSLEDGPYEQYF

j_call: TRBJ1-6
d_call: -
v_call: TRBV7-9
clone_size: many
cdr3_nt: TGTGCCAGCAGCTTAGGGACCGGGACCGTAGCCCGAAACCTCCACTTT
cdr3_aa: CASSLGTGTVARNLHF

j_call: TRBJ2-1
d_call: -
v_call: TRBV7-9
clone_size: many
cdr3_nt: TGTGCCAGCAGCTCAGCAGGGTTTGAGCAGTTCTTC
cdr3_aa: CASSSAGFEQFF

j_call: TRBJ2-7
d_call: -
v_call: TRBV28
clone_size: many
cdr3_nt: TGTGCCAGCAGTCCAAGCGAGAGGAAGGCAATAAGGGACGAGCAGTACTTC
cdr3_aa: CASSPSERKAIRDEQYF

j_call: TRBJ1-1
d_call: -
v_call: TRBV6-2/TRBV6-3
clone_size: many
cdr3_nt: TGTGCCAGCAGTCCCTGGACGGGAGAAGCTTTCTTT
cdr3_aa: CASSPWTGEAFF

j_call: TRBJ1-6
d_call: TRBD1
v_call: TRBV7-1
clone_size: -
cdr3_nt: TGTGCCAGCAGCCAGACAGGGAGGCACTCACCCCTCCACTTT
cdr3_aa: CASSQTGRHSPLHF

j_call: TRBJ1-6
d_call: -
v_call: TRBV28
clone_size: few
cdr3_nt: TGTGCCAGCAGTTCATTCCCGCGGGGGGGGCTGAGTTCACCCCTCCACTTT
cdr3_aa: CASSSFPRGGLSSPLHF

j_call: TRBJ2-7
d_call: TRBD1
v_call: TRBV29-1
clone_size: many
cdr3_nt: TGCAGCGTTGAAACAGGGGAAAACCTGTCCGAGCAGTACTTC
cdr3_aa: CSVETGENLSEQYF

j_call: TRBJ2-7
d_call: -
v_call: TRBV20-1
clone_size: -
cdr3_nt: TGCAGTGCTAGGGGCACGGCAGGGGCCTACTCCTACGAGCAGTACTTC
cdr3_aa: CSARGTAGAYSYEQYF

j_call: TRBJ1-1
d_call: TRBD1
v_call: TRBV2
clone_size: -
cdr3_nt: TGTGCCAGCAGGAGGGACAGGGCCCCGGGGACTGAAGCTTTCTTT
cdr3_aa: CASRRDRAPGTEAFF

j_call: TRBJ2-1
d_call: -
v_call: TRBV29-1
clone_size: -
cdr3_nt: TGCAGCGTTGAAGATCCGAAACACAATGAGCAGTTCTTC
cdr3_aa: CSVEDPKHNEQFF

j_call: TRBJ1-1
d_call: -
v_call: TRBV12-3/TRBV12-4
clone_size: many
cdr3_nt: TGTGCCAGCACCCCCCCTCAGGGGCTCGGTACTGAAGCTTTCTTT
cdr3_aa: CASTPPQGLGTEAFF

j_call: TRBJ2-3
d_call: -
v_call: TRBV4-1
clone_size: few
cdr3_nt: TGCGCCAGCAGCCAAGACACCACAGATACGCAGTATTTT
cdr3_aa: CASSQDTTDTQYF

j_call: TRBJ1-1
d_call: -
v_call: TRBV7-2
clone_size: many
cdr3_nt: TGTGCCAGCAGCTTAGTAAGGGGCACTGAAGCTTTCTTT
cdr3_aa: CASSLVRGTEAFF

j_call: TRBJ2-7
d_call: TRBD1
v_call: TRBV7-8
clone_size: many
cdr3_nt: TGTGCCAGCAGCTTAGTCCCCCGGGACAGGTACTACGAGCAGTACTTC
cdr3_aa: CASSLVPRDRYYEQYF